This T cell receptor (beta chain) stems from a study of beta chain features in type 1 diabetes. General study results and limits: Type 1 diabetes patients had TCRB CDR3s that were shorter (moderately but significantly so) in all four CD4+ subsets.

cDNA synthesis used the whole RNA isolate, giving expressed TCRB sequences. Assay: immunoSEQ multiplex PCR; the TCRdb copy retains only in-frame clones and omits some. The sample holds fewer than 300,000 clones, just over 20% seen once. The CDR3 consists of 14 residues. The germline V gene encodes CDR1 LGHNA and CDR2 YSLEER. The J segment lost 7 bases and the V segment lost 1 base, leaving 3 bases of the junction unmatched. Turning to this clone: Its antigen is as yet unknown.

Specimen: naive CD4+ T cells from blood. The receptor's source is a woman between 35 and 50 years old with type 1 diabetes. J is TRBJ2-7 and V is TRBV4-3; 11 positions match TRBD2. As DNA, the CDR3 is TGCGCCAGCAGCCAAGGACTAGCGGGGAGTGAGCAGTACTTC. This encodes CASSQGLAGSEQYF.